This T cell receptor beta chain emerged from a study of post-analysis software for immune sequencing data (dated by TCRdb to between 2015 and 2016). Regarding the study in general: Recorded disease courses included relapsing-remitting, secondary progressive and progressive-relapsing multiple sclerosis, with some patients lacking subtype annotation. The multiple sclerosis patient repertoires were compared with 11 previously published healthy control repertoires from donors aged 6 to 25 years. A subset of samples was prepared in parallel using single-end sample barcoding, then pooled and co-amplified after Illumina adapter ligation.

Library preparation was by PCR. TCRdb lists the instrument as Illumina HiSeq 2500. To reduce PCR and sequencing biases, unique molecular identifiers were incorporated into the TCR beta cDNA libraries. Roughly 0.5 million cDNA molecules were obtained per 1 to 10 million input T cells, so each molecule approximated one T cell. Patient libraries were prepared and sequenced with the same protocol used for the earlier healthy control dataset. Samples belonging to the same batch were prepared together, multiplexed and sequenced on a shared HiSeq lane. For the original study's pipeline: MIGEC handled the raw barcoded reads, throwing out single-read molecular identifier groups before consensus assembly and CDR3 extraction. VDJtools was used for post-analysis of the clonotype tables, with diversity normalized by down-sampling every dataset to the smallest sample size. To correct batch-related cross-sample contamination, repertoire overlap clustering matched CDR3 amino acid sequences but not nucleotide sequences. The public reads were run again by TCRdb, first through fastp at Q25 and then through MiXCR, and only productive beta chains were kept. Identical CDR3 protein sequences are pooled into one entry, listed with their most common genes and DNA. These V and J calls derive from TCRdb rather than the authors' analysis. The sample includes 650,000 to 900,000 distinct CDR3 sequences, with just over 45% observed a single time. The ten most abundant clones make up roughly 5% of the sample.

TCR beta repertoires were profiled from peripheral blood of 10 to 15 young patients with multiple sclerosis to demonstrate the VDJtools post-analysis software. The multiple sclerosis patients were children and adolescents between 6 and 15 years of age. What the research found in general, with its limitations: The multiple sclerosis patient group was slightly younger than the control group. Significantly higher frequencies in patients than in controls were found for roughly 5 TRBV segments, including TRBV5-6, TRBV5-1 and TRBV20-1. Strong co-clustering of samples prepared in the same batch was shown by direct clustering with F measure, prompting a batch-effect correction. Multiple sclerosis patients had significantly lower normalized Chao1 diversity than controls, a result that suggests substantial peripheral T-cell clonal expansion.

The CDR3, from cysteine to phenylalanine, totals 15 residues. Only the CDR3 DNA is retained, 45 bases long and in frame from the first base. Via the germline V gene, CDR1 is KGHDR and CDR2 SFDVKD. The V end gives up 4 bases and the J end 12 bases, leaving 14 bases in the junction not matched to a gene. Regarding this clonotype: Its antigen remains unidentified. No base quality values were provided; no much bigger clone lies one nucleotide off.

The clonotype comes from a girl aged 5 to 17 with multiple sclerosis. Sample: blood. The chain was built from TRBV24-1 and TRBJ2-3; TRBD2 aligns with 8 central bases. Here the CDR3 is given as CATSDKSGGVSLQYF. The nucleotide sequence is given as TGTGCCACCAGTGACAAGAGCGGGGGCGTCTCACTACAGTATTTT.